Sequencing of this T cell receptor beta chain was carried out in a study of blood T cell repertoires in COVID-19. About the study: The United States, Italy and Spain were the sources of the acute and convalescent COVID-19 samples.

Authors' methods: Amplification from reference gene primers served as the basis for estimated nucleated cell counts. Produced via immunoSEQ multiplex PCR; TCRdb's table is partial and in-frame only. The V and J calls and clone size come from that table; D and trimming were worked out from the DNA. The top ten clones hold about 15% of a sample with 150,000 to 200,000 clones, approximately 81% of them seen once. Germline CDR1 and CDR2: LGHDT and YNNKEL (reference sequence). V dropped 4 bases and J dropped 5 bases, with 14 bases sitting between them. The CDR3 runs to 14 residues. The material sequenced was peripheral blood. The sequence derives from a woman in her 70s with COVID-19, enrolled during active disease. This chain links TRBV3-1 (or the pseudogene TRBV3-2) with TRBJ1-1; no clear D. CDR3 in amino acids: CASSLRGGRTEAFF. DNA of the CDR3: TGTGCCAGCAGCCTCCGAGGAGGGCGGACTGAAGCTTTCTTT.